Listed below are T cell receptor beta chains from one sample, sequenced in a study of blood T cell repertoires in COVID-19. Sequencing used immunoSEQ multiplex PCR; TCRdb keeps in-frame clones, though not all of them. The table has tens of thousands of clones, approximately 86% seen once; the top ten hold 12%. The sample taken for sequencing was peripheral blood. Receptors were obtained from a human donor in a cohort sampled during active COVID-19. The donor label of this sample is uncertain. The CDR3 runs from the conserved cysteine through the conserved F or W. Each record gives: J gene, D gene, clone size, V gene, CDR3 DNA, CDR3 protein. The D gene is left open where the match is weak. Only some rows state a clone size, as once, few, many or a class for expanded clones.

>TRBJ2-3|-|-|TRBV5-1
TGCGCCAGCAGCTCGCAGGGTTTTTCCACAGATACGCAGTATTTT
CASSSQGFSTDTQYF
>TRBJ2-2|-|-|TRBV5-8
TGTGCCAGCAGCTTGTTCCTGTTCGCCGGGGAGCTGTTTTTT
CASSLFLFAGELFF
>TRBJ2-1|-|-|TRBV5-1
TGCGCCAGCAGCTTGGCCGGGATCCCGAGGGAGCAGTTCTTC
CASSLAGIPREQFF
>TRBJ2-5|TRBD2|-|TRBV9
TGTGCCAGCAGCGTCGTGGGTAGTAGCGGGTCCGGAGAGACCCAGTACTTC
CASSVVGSSGSGETQYF
>TRBJ2-7|-|-|TRBV5-1
TGCGCCAGCACCGTTTCGAAAACGGTAAGCTCCTACGAGCAGTACTTC
CASTVSKTVSSYEQYF
>TRBJ2-3|-|-|TRBV18
TGTGCCAGCTCCGAACTAAGTACAGATACGCAGTATTTT
CASSELSTDTQYF
>TRBJ2-7|-|-|TRBV2
TGTGCCAGCACCCGGGAGAGAGGGAACGAGCAGTACTTC
CASTRERGNEQYF
>TRBJ1-2|TRBD1|-|TRBV28
TGTGCCAGCAGTAGGACAGGGGGCCGGGGCTACACCTTC
CASSRTGGRGYTF
>TRBJ2-3|-|-|TRBV2
TGTGCCAGCAGTGCCCTTCAGAGCACAGATACGCAGTATTTT
CASSALQSTDTQYF
>TRBJ2-7|-|-|TRBV6-6
TGTGCCAGCAGCATTGGACGGGGAGACGAGCAGTACTTC
CASSIGRGDEQYF
>TRBJ2-1|TRBD2|-|TRBV5-6
TGTGCCAGCAGCTTAGGTGCGGGAGGCTATGAGCAGTTCTTC
CASSLGAGGYEQFF
>TRBJ2-1|-|-|TRBV7-2
TGTGCCAGCAGCTTGGCTAGAGATTTACGGAATGAGCAGTTCTTC
CASSLARDLRNEQFF
>TRBJ1-2|TRBD1|-|TRBV28
TGTGCCAGCAGTAGCCCGGGACAGGGCGCCTACTCTAACTATGGCTACACCTTC
CASSSPGQGAYSNYGYTF
>TRBJ2-5|TRBD1|-|TRBV7-9
TGTGCCAGCAGCCGGGACAGCCAAGAGACCCAGTACTTC
CASSRDSQETQYF
>TRBJ2-2|TRBD1|-|TRBV19
TGTGCCAGTAGTCCGGACAGGGGCTACCCGCCGAACACCGGGGAGCTGTTTTTT
CASSPDRGYPPNTGELFF
>TRBJ2-2|-|-|TRBV2
TGTGCCAGCACGGGGGACACCGGGGAGCTGTTTTTT
CASTGDTGELFF
>TRBJ1-5|-|-|TRBV27
TGTGCCAGCGGCAGGGGATATTATAGCAATCAGCCCCAGCATTTT
CASGRGYYSNQPQHF
>TRBJ2-5|TRBD1|-|TRBV7-2
TGTGCCAGCAGCTTATCCCCCGGACAGGGTCAAGAGACCCAGTACTTC
CASSLSPGQGQETQYF
>TRBJ2-1|TRBD2|-|TRBV4-1
TGCGCCAGCAGCCCCGGGACTAGGGGTTTCAATGAGCAGTTCTTC
CASSPGTRGFNEQFF
>TRBJ2-3|-|-|TRBV3-1/TRBV3-2
TGTGCCAGCAGCCAGGTTCGGTCTTTCACAGATACGCAGTATTTT
CASSQVRSFTDTQYF
>TRBJ1-1|TRBD1|-|TRBV5-1
TGCGCCAGCAGCTTCTTACAGGGGAGAAACACTGAAGCTTTCTTT
CASSFLQGRNTEAFF
>TRBJ2-3|-|once|TRBV27
TGTGCCAGCAGTTCTAACCAGGGGACAGATACGCAGTATTTT
CASSSNQGTDTQYF
>TRBJ2-3|TRBD1|once|TRBV28
TGTGCCAGCAGTTTAGAGAGGTTCACAGGGGATAGGGATACGCAGTATTTT
CASSLERFTGDRDTQYF
>TRBJ1-1|TRBD1|-|TRBV5-1
TGCGCCAGCAGCTTGGGGGTGACAGGGGACACTGAAGCTTTCTTT
CASSLGVTGDTEAFF
>TRBJ2-7|TRBD1|-|TRBV27
TGTGCCAGCAGTTTATCGGGACAGGGCTCCTACGAGCAGTACTTC
CASSLSGQGSYEQYF
>TRBJ1-6|-|-|TRBV10-2
TGCGCCAGCACCACAAACGGACAGAGTAATTCACCCCTCCACTTT
CASTTNGQSNSPLHF
>TRBJ1-1|TRBD1|-|TRBV2
TGTGCCAGCAGTGTCTGGCCTGCCACAGGGGCTGAAGCTTTCTTT
CASSVWPATGAEAFF
>TRBJ2-3|-|-|TRBV2
TGTGCCAGCAGTGAATTGAGTTCTAGCACAGATACGCAGTATTTT
CASSELSSSTDTQYF
>TRBJ2-7|TRBD1|-|TRBV2
TGTGCCAGCAGTGAACTTCGGGCTCGCAGGGGGTACGAGCAGTACTTC
CASSELRARRGYEQYF
>TRBJ2-1|-|once|TRBV20-1
TGCAGTGCCACCACCCTTTCGTCGGTGTTCTTC
CSATTLSSVFF
>TRBJ2-7|TRBD1|-|TRBV5-1
TGCGCCAGCAGCCGGAGGACAGGGGGCGCGGAGGGCGAGCAGTACTTC
CASSRRTGGAEGEQYF
>TRBJ2-3|TRBD1|-|TRBV10-1
TGCGCCACCTCCAGGGGGCGCGAAGATACGCAGTATTTT
CATSRGREDTQYF
>TRBJ2-1|TRBD2|-|TRBV7-2
TGTGCCAGCAGCTTAGTTTCGGGAGGGCCTTTCGAGCAGTTCTTC
CASSLVSGGPFEQFF
>TRBJ2-7|TRBD1|-|TRBV7-2
TGTGCCAGCCGAGGCGCAGGGGGCGAGCAGTACTTC
CASRGAGGEQYF
>TRBJ2-1|-|-|TRBV7-6
TGTGCCAGCAGCTTAGTCCCCGGGAGAGGGTCCTACAATGAGCAGTTCTTC
CASSLVPGRGSYNEQFF
>TRBJ2-7|TRBD1|-|TRBV28
TGTGCCACTGGGGGGACAGGGGTTCTCGAGCAGTACTTC
CATGGTGVLEQYF
>TRBJ2-7|TRBD1|-|TRBV29-1
TGCAGCGTTACCGGGACAGGGGGCGGCGAGCAGTACTTC
CSVTGTGGGEQYF
>TRBJ2-5|TRBD2|-|TRBV28
TGTGCCAGCAGTTTCACTAGCGGGGAAGAGACCCAGTACTTC
CASSFTSGEETQYF
>TRBJ2-7|TRBD1|-|TRBV10-3
TGTGCCATCAGGCCGGGACAGGAGGTGTTCGAGCAGTACTTC
CAIRPGQEVFEQYF
>TRBJ1-5|-|-|TRBV19
TGTGCCAGTAGTATTGATAGAAGCAATCAGCCCCAGCATTTT
CASSIDRSNQPQHF
>TRBJ1-4|-|-|TRBV7-2
TGTGCCAGCAGCTCTTGGCGGGAAAAACTGTTTTTT
CASSSWREKLFF
>TRBJ1-3|-|-|TRBV5-6
TGTGCCAGCAGCCGGGTTGGGGAGGTAAACACCATATATTTT
CASSRVGEVNTIYF
>TRBJ2-3|TRBD2|-|TRBV11-3
TGTGCCAGCAGCTTAGGCACAGGGCGACTAGCGGGAGCAACAGATACGCAGTATTTT
CASSLGTGRLAGATDTQYF
>TRBJ2-5|-|-|TRBV21-1
TGTGCCAGCAGCAAAGGGCGGACAGCCCAAGAGACCCAGTACTTC
CASSKGRTAQETQYF
>TRBJ2-6|TRBD1|-|TRBV2
TGTGCCAGCAGTGAGCCGGGACAGGGGGCTGGTGGGGCCAACGTCCTGACTTTC
CASSEPGQGAGGANVLTF
>TRBJ2-7|-|-|TRBV30
TGTGCCTGGAGTATGGCGGGACCCCCCTACGAGCAGTACTTC
CAWSMAGPPYEQYF
>TRBJ2-3|-|-|TRBV7-8
TGTGCCAGCAGCTTAGGCCAGATCAGCACAGATACGCAGTATTTT
CASSLGQISTDTQYF
>TRBJ2-7|-|-|TRBV5-1
TGCGCCAGCAGCTTGGGGGACATTGGATTCGAGCAGTACTTC
CASSLGDIGFEQYF
>TRBJ2-1|-|-|TRBV7-2
TGTGCCAGCAGCTTAGCAGTCGGGAGCTACAATGAGCAGTTCTTC
CASSLAVGSYNEQFF
>TRBJ2-7|TRBD2|few|TRBV6-4
TGTGCCAGCACCGACTCTGGCGGGAGGGTTTCCTACGAGCAGTACTTC
CASTDSGGRVSYEQYF
>TRBJ2-7|TRBD2|-|TRBV5-5
TGTGCCAGCAGCTTACTAGCGGGAGGGTACTACGAGCAGTACTTC
CASSLLAGGYYEQYF
>TRBJ2-7|TRBD2|-|TRBV19
TGTGCCAGTAGTATCCAGCGGGAAGGCGAGCAGTACTTC
CASSIQREGEQYF
>TRBJ2-3|-|-|TRBV6-5
TGTGCCAGCAGTTACCAAGGGGTTCTGAGCACAGATACGCAGTATTTT
CASSYQGVLSTDTQYF
>TRBJ1-5|TRBD1|-|TRBV6-2/TRBV6-3
TGTGCCAGCAGTAAACAGGGGAAGGGCAATCAGCCCCAGCATTTT
CASSKQGKGNQPQHF
>TRBJ1-5|-|few|TRBV28
TGTGCCAGCAGTCCCCAGGATGGGCCCCAGCATTTT
CASSPQDGPQHF
>TRBJ2-7|TRBD2|-|TRBV11-1
TGTGCCAGCAGTGGGACTAGCGGGACTGCCTACGAGCAGTACTTC
CASSGTSGTAYEQYF
>TRBJ2-7|-|-|TRBV4-1
TGCGCCAGCAGCCAAGATCTGGGGGGAAGAGTCTACGAGCAGTACTTC
CASSQDLGGRVYEQYF
>TRBJ2-2|TRBD2|few|TRBV2
TGTGCCAGCAGCCTGCGGCGGGAGGGCCGAGGCGGGGAGCTGTTTTTT
CASSLRREGRGGELFF
>TRBJ2-3|TRBD1|once|TRBV19
TGTGCCAGTAGTATCACCGTCAGGGGGGATACGCAGTATTTT
CASSITVRGDTQYF
>TRBJ2-1|TRBD1|-|TRBV9
TGTGCCAGCAGCCAAGGGACAGGGGGCTACAATGAGCAGTTCTTC
CASSQGTGGYNEQFF